This TCR beta chain was sequenced in a study of neoadjuvant anti-PD-1 for oral cavity cancer. As for the study in general: Non-progressing patients received a fourth nivolumab dose near day 43, then surgery on days 50-56. Study-level points and caveats: Higher pretreatment blood Treg/Th17 ratios correlated with higher pretreatment blood and lower post-treatment tumor TCRbeta clonality. Only three patients per response group were TCR-analyzed; validation needed.

The protocol was immunoSEQ multiplex PCR, while the TCRdb copy is restricted to in-frame clones and leaves out a portion. The data contain 7,000 to 9,000 clones, around 50% of them singletons. As for this clone: Its matching antigen is unknown.

Cohort: HPV-negative, locally advanced oral cavity squamous cell carcinoma patients. CDR3 length: 13 residues. Germline lookup yields CDR1 SEHNR and CDR2 FQNEAQ (reference sequence). Trimming stripped 1 base from V and 8 bases from J, with 11 bases between. This chain links TRBV7-9 with TRBJ1-2; D call uncertain. This material consisted of tumor tissue, taken before nivolumab (anti-PD-1) treatment. The clonotype comes from a person aged 40-85 years with oral cavity squamous cell carcinoma. CDR3 bases: TGTGCCAGCAGCTTAGTTTTATTAGGAGGCTACACCTTC. It encodes CASSLVLLGGYTF.